These T cell receptor beta chains were read from a single sample in a study of cytomegalovirus exposure and HLA in healthy donors. Using immunoSEQ multiplex PCR, the repertoire was profiled, and TCRdb retains in-frame clones only, with some absent. The sample gives some 170,000 clones, 87% of which show up once; 1.4% is in the top ten. Sequences were obtained from PBMCs. These receptors were taken from a woman in her 30s in good health and CMV-seronegative. The CDR3 runs from the conserved cysteine through the conserved F or W. D genes are given only for firm matches. The listing skips clone size in some rows; elsewhere it reads once, few, many or a size class.

TRBD1	-	TRBJ2-7	TRBV19	CASMGQADYEQYF	TGTGCCAGTATGGGACAGGCTGACTACGAGCAGTACTTC
-	-	TRBJ2-3	TRBV6-4	CASSDDGGSTDTQYF	TGTGCCAGCAGTGACGACGGCGGTAGCACAGATACGCAGTATTTT
-	-	TRBJ1-1	TRBV27	CASSLFMNTEAFF	TGTGCCAGCAGTTTATTCATGAACACTGAAGCTTTCTTT
TRBD2	-	TRBJ2-5	TRBV5-6	CASSLNLAGSQETQYF	TGTGCCAGCAGCTTGAACCTAGCGGGGAGCCAAGAGACCCAGTACTTC
-	-	TRBJ1-1	TRBV5-1	CASSLTGSGNTEAFF	TGCGCCAGCAGCTTGACAGGGTCTGGGAACACTGAAGCTTTCTTT
TRBD2	-	TRBJ2-1	TRBV2	CASRFSGGSGEQFF	TGTGCCAGCAGATTTAGCGGGGGGAGTGGTGAGCAGTTCTTC
TRBD1	-	TRBJ2-5	TRBV2	CASSGATGGSETQYF	TGTGCCAGCAGTGGAGCGACAGGGGGAAGCGAGACCCAGTACTTC
-	-	TRBJ2-5	TRBV10-2	CASTLTASQETQYF	TGCGCCAGCACTCTGACAGCCTCTCAAGAGACCCAGTACTTC
TRBD1	-	TRBJ1-2	TRBV19	CASTPQGVANYGYTF	TGTGCCAGTACCCCTCAGGGGGTGGCTAACTATGGCTACACCTTC
TRBD2	-	TRBJ2-1	TRBV2	CASSREGEQFF	TGTGCCAGCAGCCGGGAGGGGGAGCAGTTCTTC
-	-	TRBJ1-1	TRBV19	CASSTGLNTEAFF	TGTGCCAGTAGCACAGGACTGAACACTGAAGCTTTCTTT
-	-	TRBJ1-6	TRBV6-1	CASSRGKNSPLHF	TGTGCCAGCAGCAGGGGCAAAAATTCACCCCTCCACTTT
TRBD1	-	TRBJ2-1	TRBV9	CASSVTPGQGAQGEQFF	TGTGCCAGCAGCGTAACTCCAGGACAGGGGGCGCAAGGTGAGCAGTTCTTC
-	-	TRBJ2-1	TRBV6-1	CASSERWTSSVPSSYNEQFF	TGTGCCAGCAGTGAAAGGTGGACATCCTCAGTTCCGAGCTCCTACAATGAGCAGTTCTTC
-	-	TRBJ1-3	TRBV2	CASSRTAGNTIYF	TGTGCCAGCAGCCGGACAGCTGGAAACACCATATATTTT
TRBD2	-	TRBJ2-7	TRBV2	CASSPETSGFAYEQYF	TGTGCCAGCAGCCCCGAGACTAGCGGGTTCGCCTACGAGCAGTACTTC
-	-	TRBJ2-7	TRBV7-2	CASSYRRGYEQYF	TGTGCCAGCAGCTATCGACGGGGCTACGAGCAGTACTTC
TRBD2	once	TRBJ2-7	TRBV29-1	CSVNPSGTSYEQYF	TGCAGCGTAAATCCTAGCGGAACCTCCTACGAGCAGTACTTC
TRBD1	-	TRBJ2-1	TRBV4-2	CASSRQGEGKQFF	TGTGCCAGCAGCCGGCAGGGGGAAGGAAAGCAGTTCTTC
TRBD2	-	TRBJ2-1	TRBV29-1	CSVELAGGYNEQFF	TGCAGCGTTGAGTTAGCGGGGGGGTACAATGAGCAGTTCTTC
-	few	TRBJ1-2	TRBV7-9	CASSLVGEAYGYTF	TGTGCCAGCAGCTTAGTTGGGGAGGCCTATGGCTACACCTTC
-	-	TRBJ1-6	TRBV7-9	CASSLNRVNSPLHF	TGTGCCAGCAGCTTAAACAGGGTTAATTCACCCCTCCACTTT
-	-	TRBJ2-7	TRBV7-2	CASSFGGQNYEQYF	TGTGCCAGCAGCTTCGGGGGACAGAACTACGAGCAGTACTTC
-	few	TRBJ1-1	TRBV30	CAWSGAGYTEAFF	TGTGCCTGGAGTGGGGCAGGGTACACTGAAGCTTTCTTT
-	-	TRBJ2-1	TRBV18	CASSIAVPSSYNEQFF	TGTGCCAGCTCAATAGCGGTCCCGAGCTCCTACAATGAGCAGTTCTTC
TRBD1	-	TRBJ2-3	TRBV5-6	CASSLDRESDTQYF	TGTGCCAGCAGCCTCGACAGGGAATCAGATACGCAGTATTTT
TRBD2	-	TRBJ2-1	TRBV9	CASSVGLAGGLDEQFF	TGTGCCAGCAGCGTAGGACTAGCGGGGGGGCTCGATGAGCAGTTCTTC
-	-	TRBJ2-7	TRBV4-1	CASSQVQGSFYEQYF	TGCGCCAGCAGCCAAGTCCAGGGAAGTTTTTACGAGCAGTACTTC
-	-	TRBJ1-6	TRBV4-1	CASSQDRNRETPALHF	TGCGCCAGCAGCCAAGATCGTAACAGGGAGACGCCGGCCCTCCACTTT
-	-	TRBJ2-7	TRBV7-9	CASSSRTDSYEQYF	TGTGCCAGCAGCTCCAGGACAGACTCCTACGAGCAGTACTTC
TRBD1	-	TRBJ1-1	TRBV11-2	CASSLRQGIDTEAFF	TGTGCCAGCAGCTTACGACAGGGTATTGACACTGAAGCTTTCTTT
-	-	TRBJ2-2	TRBV29-1	CSGLFIGELFF	TGCAGCGGCCTATTTATCGGGGAGCTGTTTTTT
-	once	TRBJ1-1	TRBV5-1	CASSISPGQNTEAFF	TGCGCCAGCAGCATAAGCCCGGGACAGAACACTGAAGCTTTCTTT
TRBD1	few	TRBJ2-1	TRBV11-3	CASSSRDSNEQFF	TGTGCCAGCAGCTCCCGGGACAGCAATGAGCAGTTCTTC
-	-	TRBJ2-1	TRBV27	CASSLDAETNNEQFF	TGTGCCAGCAGCCTTGACGCGGAAACTAACAATGAGCAGTTCTTC
-	once	TRBJ1-2	TRBV14	CASSQGLVYGYTF	TGTGCCAGCAGCCAAGGGCTCGTTTATGGCTACACCTTC
-	-	TRBJ1-2	TRBV10-1	CASSESRENGYTF	TGCGCCAGCAGTGAGTCGAGAGAAAATGGCTACACCTTC